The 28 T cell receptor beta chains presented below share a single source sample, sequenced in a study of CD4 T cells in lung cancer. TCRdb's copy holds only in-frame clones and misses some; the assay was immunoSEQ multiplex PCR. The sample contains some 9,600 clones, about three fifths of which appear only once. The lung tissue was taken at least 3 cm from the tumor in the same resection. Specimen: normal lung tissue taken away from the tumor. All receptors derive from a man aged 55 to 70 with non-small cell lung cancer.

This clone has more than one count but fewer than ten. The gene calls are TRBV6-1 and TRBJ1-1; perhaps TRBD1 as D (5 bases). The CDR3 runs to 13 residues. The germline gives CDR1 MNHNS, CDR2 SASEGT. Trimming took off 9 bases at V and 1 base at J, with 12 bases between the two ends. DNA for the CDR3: TGTGCCAGTTCTCAACAGGAGAACACTGAAGCTTTCTTT. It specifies CASSQQENTEAFF.

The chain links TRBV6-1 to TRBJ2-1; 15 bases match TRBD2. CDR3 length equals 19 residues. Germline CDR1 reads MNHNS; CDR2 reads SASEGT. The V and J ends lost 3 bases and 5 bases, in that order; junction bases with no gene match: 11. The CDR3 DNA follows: TGTGCCAGCAGTGATTTCGCCTTAGGACTAGCGGGAGGGAACAATGAGCAGTTCTTC. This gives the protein CASSDFALGLAGGNNEQFF.

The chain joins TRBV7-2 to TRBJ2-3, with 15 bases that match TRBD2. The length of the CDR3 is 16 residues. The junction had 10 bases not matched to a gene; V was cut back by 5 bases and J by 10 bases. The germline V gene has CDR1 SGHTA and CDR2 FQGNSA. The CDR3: CASSPGLAGGPWSQYF. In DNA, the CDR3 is TGTGCCAGCAGCCCCGGACTAGCGGGAGGGCCATGGTCGCAGTATTTT. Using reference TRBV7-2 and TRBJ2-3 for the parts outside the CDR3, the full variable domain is GAGVSQSPSNKVTEKGKDVELRCDPISGHTALYWYRQSLGQGLEFLIYFQGNSAPDKSGLPSDRFSAERTGGSVSTLTIQRTQQEDSAVYLCASSPGLAGGPWSQYFGPGTRLTVL.

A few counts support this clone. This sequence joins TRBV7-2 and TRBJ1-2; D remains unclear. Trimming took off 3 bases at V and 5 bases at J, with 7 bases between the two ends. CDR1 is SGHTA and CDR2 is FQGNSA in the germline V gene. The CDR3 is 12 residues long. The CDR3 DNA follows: TGTGCCAGCAGCTTCGGGGAGTATGGCTACACCTTC. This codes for CASSFGEYGYTF.

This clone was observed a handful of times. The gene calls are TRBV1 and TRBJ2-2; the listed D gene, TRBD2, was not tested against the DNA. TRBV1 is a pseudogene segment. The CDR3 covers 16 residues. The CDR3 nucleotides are TGCACCAGCAGCCCCGGCCTAGCGGTCAACACCGGGGAGCTGTTTTTT. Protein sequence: CTSSPGLAVNTGELFF.

CDR3 sequence reads: CASSQESSGTYEQYF. CDR3 in DNA: TGCGCCAGCAGCCAAGAGTCTAGCGGAACCTACGAGCAGTACTTC. V gene TRBV4-1 combines with J gene TRBJ2-7; 7 positions agree with TRBD2. CDR3 length equals 15 residues. The germline gives CDR1 MGHRA, CDR2 YSYEKL. The V gene end was trimmed by 0 bases and the J gene end by 2 bases; junction bases not matched to a gene: 4.

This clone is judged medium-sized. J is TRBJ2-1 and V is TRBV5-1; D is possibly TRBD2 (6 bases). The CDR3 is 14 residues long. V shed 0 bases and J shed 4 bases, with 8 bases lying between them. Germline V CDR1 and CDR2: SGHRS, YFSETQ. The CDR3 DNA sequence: TGCGCCAGCAGCTTGGGGGAGGCGTACAATGAGCAGTTCTTC. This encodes CASSLGEAYNEQFF.

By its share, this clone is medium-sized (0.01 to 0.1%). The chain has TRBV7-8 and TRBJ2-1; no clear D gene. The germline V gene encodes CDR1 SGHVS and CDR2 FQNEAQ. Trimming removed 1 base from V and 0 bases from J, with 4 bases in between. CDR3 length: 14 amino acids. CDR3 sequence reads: CASSLDLSYNEQFF. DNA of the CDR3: TGTGCCAGCAGCTTAGATCTCTCCTACAATGAGCAGTTCTTC.

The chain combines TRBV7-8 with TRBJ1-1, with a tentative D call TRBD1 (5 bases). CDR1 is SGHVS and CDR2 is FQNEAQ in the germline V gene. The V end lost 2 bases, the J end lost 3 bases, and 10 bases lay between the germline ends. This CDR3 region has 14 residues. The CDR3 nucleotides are TGTGCCAGCAGCTTAAGGGGATTGGACACTGAAGCTTTCTTT. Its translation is CASSLRGLDTEAFF.

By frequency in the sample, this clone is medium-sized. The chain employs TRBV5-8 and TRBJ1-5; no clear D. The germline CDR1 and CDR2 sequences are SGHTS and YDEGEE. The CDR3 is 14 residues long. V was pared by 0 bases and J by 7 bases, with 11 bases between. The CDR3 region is CASSLGLKEQPQHF. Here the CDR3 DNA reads TGTGCCAGCAGCTTGGGACTTAAGGAACAGCCCCAGCATTTT.

CDR3 nucleotide sequence: TGTGCCACGCAGGGGCTAAATGAAAAACTGTTTTTT. This encodes CATQGLNEKLFF. This chain uses TRBV6-5 with TRBJ1-4; a weak D match, TRBD1 (6 bases). From germline, CDR1 is MNHEY and CDR2 SVGAGI. The ends were cut back, 10 bases at V and 5 bases at J, with 11 bases in the middle. CDR3 length: 12 residues.

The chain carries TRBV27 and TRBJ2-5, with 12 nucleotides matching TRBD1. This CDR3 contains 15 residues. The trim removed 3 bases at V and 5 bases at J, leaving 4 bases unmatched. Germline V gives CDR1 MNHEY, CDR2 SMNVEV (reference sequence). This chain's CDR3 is CASSFGTGGKETQYF. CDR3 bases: TGTGCCAGCAGTTTCGGGACAGGGGGCAAGGAGACCCAGTACTTC.

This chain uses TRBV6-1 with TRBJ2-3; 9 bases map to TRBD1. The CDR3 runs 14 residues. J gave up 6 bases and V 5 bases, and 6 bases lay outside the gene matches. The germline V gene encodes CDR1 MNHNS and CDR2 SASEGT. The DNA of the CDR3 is TGTGCCAGCAGTAAGACAGGGGGTCGCGATACGCAGTATTTT. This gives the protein CASSKTGGRDTQYF.

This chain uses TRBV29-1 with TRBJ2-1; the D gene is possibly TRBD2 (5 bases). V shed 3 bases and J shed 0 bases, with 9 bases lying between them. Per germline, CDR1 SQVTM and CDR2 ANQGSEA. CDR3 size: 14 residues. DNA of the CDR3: TGCAGCGTTGAGGGTCTAGCCTCCTACAATGAGCAGTTCTTC. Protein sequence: CSVEGLASYNEQFF.

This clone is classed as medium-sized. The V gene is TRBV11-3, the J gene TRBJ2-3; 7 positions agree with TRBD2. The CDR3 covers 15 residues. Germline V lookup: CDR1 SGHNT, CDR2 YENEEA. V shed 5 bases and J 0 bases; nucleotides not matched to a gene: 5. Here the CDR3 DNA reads TGTGCCAGCAGCCGTCTAGCGGCTAGCACAGATACGCAGTATTTT. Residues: CASSRLAASTDTQYF.

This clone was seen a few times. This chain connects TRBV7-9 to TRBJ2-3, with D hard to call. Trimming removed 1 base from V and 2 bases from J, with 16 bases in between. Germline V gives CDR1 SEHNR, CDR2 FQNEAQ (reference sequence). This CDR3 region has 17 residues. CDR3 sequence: CASSLVGSQVPTDTQYF. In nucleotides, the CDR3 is TGTGCCAGCAGCTTAGTAGGATCCCAGGTCCCCACAGATACGCAGTATTTT.

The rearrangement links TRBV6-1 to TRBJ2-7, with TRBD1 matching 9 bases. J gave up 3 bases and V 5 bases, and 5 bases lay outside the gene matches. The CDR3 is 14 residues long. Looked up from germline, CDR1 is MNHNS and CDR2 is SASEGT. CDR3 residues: CASSFGDRDYEQYF. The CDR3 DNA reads TGTGCCAGCAGTTTTGGGGACAGGGACTACGAGCAGTACTTC.

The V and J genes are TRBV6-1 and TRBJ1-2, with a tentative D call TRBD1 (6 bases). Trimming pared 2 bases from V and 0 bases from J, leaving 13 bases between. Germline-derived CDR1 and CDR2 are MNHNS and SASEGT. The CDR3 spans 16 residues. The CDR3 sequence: CASSERWAGANYGYTF. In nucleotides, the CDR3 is TGTGCCAGCAGTGAACGTTGGGCAGGGGCTAACTATGGCTACACCTTC.

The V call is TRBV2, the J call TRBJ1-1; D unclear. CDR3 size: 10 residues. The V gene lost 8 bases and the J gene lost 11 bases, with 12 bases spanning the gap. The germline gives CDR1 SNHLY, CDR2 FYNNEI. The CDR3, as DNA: TGTGCCAGCTGGAGGGTCCGGGCTTTCTTT. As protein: CASWRVRAFF.

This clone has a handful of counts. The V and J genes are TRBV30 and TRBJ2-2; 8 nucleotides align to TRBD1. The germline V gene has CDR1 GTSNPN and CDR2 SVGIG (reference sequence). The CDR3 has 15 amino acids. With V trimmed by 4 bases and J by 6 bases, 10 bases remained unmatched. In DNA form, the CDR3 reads TGTGCCTGGAAGCGGATTGGACAGGGCTCCGGGGAGCTGTTTTTT. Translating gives CAWKRIGQGSGELFF.

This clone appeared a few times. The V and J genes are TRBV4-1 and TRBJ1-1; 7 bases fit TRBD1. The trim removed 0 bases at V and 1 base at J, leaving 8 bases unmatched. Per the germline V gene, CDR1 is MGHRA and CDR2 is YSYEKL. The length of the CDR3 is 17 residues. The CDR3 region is CASSQDSGRTGNTEAFF. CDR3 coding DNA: TGCGCCAGCAGCCAAGACTCCGGAAGGACAGGGAACACTGAAGCTTTCTTT.

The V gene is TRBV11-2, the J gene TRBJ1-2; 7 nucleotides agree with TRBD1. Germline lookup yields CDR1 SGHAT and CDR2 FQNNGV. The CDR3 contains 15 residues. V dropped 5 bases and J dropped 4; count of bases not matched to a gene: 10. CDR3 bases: TGTGCCAGCAGCCCCATGGGGAGACAGGGCTATGGCTACACCTTC. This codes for CASSPMGRQGYGYTF. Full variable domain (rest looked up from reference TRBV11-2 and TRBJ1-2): EAGVAQSPRYKIIEKRQSVAFWCNPISGHATLYWYQQILGQGPKLLIQFQNNGVVDDSQLPKDRFSAERLKGVDSTLKIQPAKLEDSAVYLCASSPMGRQGYGYTFGSGTRLTVV.

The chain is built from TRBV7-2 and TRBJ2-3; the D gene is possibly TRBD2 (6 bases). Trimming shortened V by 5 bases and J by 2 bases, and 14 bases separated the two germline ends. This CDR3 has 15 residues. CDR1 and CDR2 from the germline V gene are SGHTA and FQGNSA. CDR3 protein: CASSPDSGFTDTQYF. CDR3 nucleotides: TGTGCCAGCAGCCCGGATAGCGGCTTCACAGATACGCAGTATTTT.

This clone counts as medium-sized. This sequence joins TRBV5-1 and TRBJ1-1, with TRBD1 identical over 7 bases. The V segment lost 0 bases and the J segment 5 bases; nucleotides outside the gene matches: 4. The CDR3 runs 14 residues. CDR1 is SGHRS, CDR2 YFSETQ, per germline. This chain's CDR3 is CASSLDGTVTEAFF. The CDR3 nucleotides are TGCGCCAGCAGCTTGGATGGGACAGTGACTGAAGCTTTCTTT.

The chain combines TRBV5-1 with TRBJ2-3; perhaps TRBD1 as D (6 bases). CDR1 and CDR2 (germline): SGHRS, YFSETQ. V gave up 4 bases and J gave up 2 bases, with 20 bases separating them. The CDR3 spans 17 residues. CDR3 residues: CASSPPPQGPATDTQYF. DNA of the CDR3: TGCGCCAGCAGCCCCCCCCCACAGGGCCCAGCCACAGATACGCAGTATTTT.

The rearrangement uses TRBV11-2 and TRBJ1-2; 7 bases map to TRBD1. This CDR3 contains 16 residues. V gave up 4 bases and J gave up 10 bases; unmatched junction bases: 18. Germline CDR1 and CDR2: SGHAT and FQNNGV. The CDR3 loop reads CASSSFSGTASWDYTF. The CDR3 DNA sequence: TGTGCCAGCAGCTCCTTTTCCGGGACAGCTTCTTGGGACTACACCTTC. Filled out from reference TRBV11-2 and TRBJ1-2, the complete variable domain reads EAGVAQSPRYKIIEKRQSVAFWCNPISGHATLYWYQQILGQGPKLLIQFQNNGVVDDSQLPKDRFSAERLKGVDSTLKIQPAKLEDSAVYLCASSSFSGTASWDYTFGSGTRLTVV.

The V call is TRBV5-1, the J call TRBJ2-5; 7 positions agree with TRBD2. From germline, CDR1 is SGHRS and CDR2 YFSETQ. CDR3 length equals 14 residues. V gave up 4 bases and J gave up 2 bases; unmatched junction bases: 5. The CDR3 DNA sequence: TGCGCCAGCAGCATCTCGGGGGGTCAAGAGACCCAGTACTTC. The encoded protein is CASSISGGQETQYF.

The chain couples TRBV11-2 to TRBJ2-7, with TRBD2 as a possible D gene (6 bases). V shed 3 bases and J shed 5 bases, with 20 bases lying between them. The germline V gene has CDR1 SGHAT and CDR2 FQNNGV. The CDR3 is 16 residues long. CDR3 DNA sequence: TGTGCCAGCAGCTTTACTAGCATACCGCCTTCAAACGAGCAGTACGTC. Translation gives CASSFTSIPPSNEQYV.